This T cell receptor beta chain derives from a study of a mutant IDH1 vaccine in newly diagnosed glioma (dated by TCRdb to about 2021). Turning to the overall study: The roughly 34 treated patients were roughly 62% male and around 40% female, with a mean age of around 40 years. Before enrollment, patients had received standard therapy of radiotherapy alone, temozolomide alone, or radiochemotherapy with temozolomide; most received the combination. Peripheral blood was drawn at six visits: V03 (baseline), V05, V07, V10, V12 and V13. For exploratory analyses, longitudinal TCRB deep sequencing was carried out in roughly 23 treated patients wherever samples were available.

This specimen's time point label, per the study, means: baseline, week 1 (first vaccination visit). Taken with the paper, the label for treatment or condition translates to: pre-vaccination baseline after standard-of-care therapy. The donors had newly diagnosed IDH1-mutant astrocytomas of WHO grade 3 or 4 that showed loss of nuclear ATRX. The samples were drawn from NOA16, a multicentre, single-arm, open-label phase I trial in Germany that tested a mutant IDH1 peptide vaccine in humans for the first time. Visit V03 blood draws served as the baseline sample for immunogenicity testing. The DNeasy Blood and Tissue Kit was used to extract genomic DNA from EDTA blood for TCRB sequencing. Libraries were constructed by the immunoSEQ multiplex PCR assay. Rearranged TCR beta chain sequences were amplified using the hsTCRB Kit according to the manufacturer's protocol. TCRB libraries were sequenced on an Illumina MiSeq. The source study handled its data this way. The kit vendor's proprietary platform handled demultiplexing, trimming and gene mapping. TCRdb provides this immuneACCESS table in a form limited to in-frame rearrangements. Some clones are lacking; in checked studies, under half of them reflect an unresolved V gene, and why the rest are absent is not known. V and J calls and clone size are copied from that table; D and trimming were computed from the DNA. This sample holds tens of thousands of clones; roughly four fifths were observed only once. Approximately 7.4% of the sample belongs to the ten largest clones.

V lost 0 bases and J lost 2 bases; the stretch between them is 5 bases long. Reading the germline V gene gives CDR1 SGHAT and CDR2 FQNNGV. The CDR3 spans 14 residues, from the cysteine through the phenylalanine. The retained sequence is limited to the CDR3, 42 bases, with the frame set at the first base. This clone was seen just once. Its antigen remains undetermined. No much larger clone is present one base from it, and per-base qualities are unavailable. General conclusions and limits of the study: It was noted by the authors that analyses of patient blood samples could not be reproduced owing to sample limitations. Immune responses induced by the vaccine were seen in around 93% of patients across multiple MHC alleles. Selection of PBMC samples for TCRB deep sequencing was based on availability. Pseudoprogression appeared unrelated to alterations in the top peripheral T cell clonotypes detected by TCRB sequencing.

The chain employs TRBV11-2 and TRBJ1-5, with no reliable assignment of the D segment. Source: PBMCs, taken from a glioma patient treated with radiotherapy, temozolomide or both. The source is a woman aged 45-65 years with glioma. The DNA sequence is TGTGCCAGCAGCTTAGATTACGGCAATCAGCCCCAGCATTTT. Its translation is CASSLDYGNQPQHF. The full variable domain, with segments outside the CDR3 supplied by the reference TRBV11-2 and TRBJ1-5 proteins, appears as EAGVAQSPRYKIIEKRQSVAFWCNPISGHATLYWYQQILGQGPKLLIQFQNNGVVDDSQLPKDRFSAERLKGVDSTLKIQPAKLEDSAVYLCASSLDYGNQPQHFGDGTRLSIL.